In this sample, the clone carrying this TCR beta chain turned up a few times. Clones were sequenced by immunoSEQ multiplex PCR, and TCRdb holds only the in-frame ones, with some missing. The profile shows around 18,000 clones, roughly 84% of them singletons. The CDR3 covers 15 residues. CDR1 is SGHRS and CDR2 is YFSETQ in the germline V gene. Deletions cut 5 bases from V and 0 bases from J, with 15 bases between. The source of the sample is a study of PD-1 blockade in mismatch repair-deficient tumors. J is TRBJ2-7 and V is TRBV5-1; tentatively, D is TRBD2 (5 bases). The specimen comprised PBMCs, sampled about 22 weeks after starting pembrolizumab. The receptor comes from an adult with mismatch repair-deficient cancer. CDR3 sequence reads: CASRTGIATSYEQYF. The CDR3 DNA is TGCGCCAGCAGAACCGGGATAGCGACCTCCTACGAGCAGTACTTC.